The next 19 T cell receptor beta chains were all read from a single sample in a study of graft-versus-host responses after intestinal transplantation. The assay was immunoSEQ multiplex PCR, and TCRdb's table has in-frame clones only and misses some. Here the sample spans tens of thousands of clones, 90% to 95% being singletons. These receptors are not linked to any known antigen. The sequenced sample was unstimulated CD8+ T cells sorted from spleen or lymph node cells, obtained before transplant. These receptors were collected from a human donor who was the organ donor for an intestinal transplant.

This clone was counted a few times. The chain joins TRBV5-8 to TRBJ2-1; the D gene is possibly TRBD2 (6 bases). The germline gives CDR1 SGHTS, CDR2 YDEGEE. This CDR3 is built from 13 residues. Trimming cost V 1 base and J 8 bases, with 10 bases left between them. CDR3: CASSLRTSYEQFF. The CDR3 DNA reads as TGTGCCAGCAGCTTGCGCACTAGCTATGAGCAGTTCTTC.

V usage is TRBV27 and J usage is TRBJ2-1; 7 positions match TRBD2. The germline V gene has CDR1 MNHEY and CDR2 SMNVEV (reference sequence). The CDR3 totals 12 residues. CDR3 nucleotides: TGTGGCACCGGGACTATTAATAATGAGCAGTTCTTC. It yields the protein CGTGTINNEQFF.

This chain connects TRBV5-6 to TRBJ1-2; 10 bases match TRBD1. The CDR3 spans 15 residues. From germline, CDR1 is SGHDT and CDR2 YYEEEE. V was pared by 3 bases and J by 6 bases, with 8 bases of the junction left unmatched. CDR3 DNA: TGTGCCAGCAGCTATGAGACAGGGGGCTTCGATGGCTACACCTTC. This sequence encodes CASSYETGGFDGYTF.

J is TRBJ2-1 and V is TRBV7-6, with D maybe TRBD2 (6 bases). Trimming stripped 3 bases from V and 5 bases from J, with 11 bases between. This CDR3 is built from 14 residues. Germline V CDR1 and CDR2: SGHVS, FNYEAQ. Written as DNA, the CDR3 is TGTGCCAGCAGCTTCTCGGCGGGGAACAATGAGCAGTTCTTC. As protein: CASSFSAGNNEQFF.

The CDR3 loop reads CASSPEVPPHEQYF. In DNA, the CDR3 is TGTGCCAGCTCACCAGAGGTCCCCCCCCACGAGCAGTACTTC. This sequence joins TRBV18 and TRBJ2-7; no firm D call. The V end lost 2 bases, the J end lost 5 bases, and 13 bases lay between the germline ends. Germline V gene lookup returns CDR1 KGHSH and CDR2 LQKENI. The CDR3 covers 14 residues.

This clone was picked up one time. The CDR3 DNA sequence: TGTGCCAGCAGCGTCGGGGACAGCTTCTACGAGCAGTACTTC. This sequence encodes CASSVGDSFYEQYF. The V gene is TRBV9, the J gene TRBJ2-7, with 7 bases that match TRBD1. The CDR3 has 14 residues. After removal of 2 bases from V and 3 bases from J, the junction contained 5 bases not matched to a gene. Germline CDR1 and CDR2: SGDLS and YYNGEE.

The chain uses TRBV19 and TRBJ1-1; D gene uncertain. The germline V gene has CDR1 LNHDA and CDR2 SQIVND (reference sequence). Trimming stripped 3 bases from V and 2 bases from J, with 7 bases between. The CDR3 runs 13 residues. CDR3 coding DNA: TGTGCCAGTAGTATTGGGAGAAACACTGAAGCTTTCTTT. It translates to CASSIGRNTEAFF.

V gene TRBV19 combines with J gene TRBJ1-2, with 10 bases fitting TRBD1. This CDR3 is 15 amino acids long. The germline V gene has CDR1 LNHDA and CDR2 SQIVND (reference sequence). Losses at the gene ends were 3 bases for V and 9 bases for J; bases not matched to a gene: 10. Here the CDR3 reads CASSIDIETGGRYTF. The CDR3 DNA reads TGTGCCAGTAGTATCGACATAGAGACAGGGGGCCGCTACACCTTC.

The chain uses TRBV9 and TRBJ1-3; perhaps TRBD1 as D (5 bases). V lost 3 bases and J 3 bases, leaving 22 bases between the germline ends. Looked up from germline, CDR1 is SGDLS and CDR2 is YYNGEE. The CDR3 has 18 amino acids. Written as DNA, the CDR3 is TGTGCCAGCAGCGCCAATGGGCCCCGGCAGGGCCATGGAAACACCATATATTTT. Its translation is CASSANGPRQGHGNTIYF.

The chain is built from TRBV4-2 and TRBJ2-1; no reliable D call. Germline V gene lookup returns CDR1 LGHNA and CDR2 YNFKEQ. The length of the CDR3 is 15 residues. Trimming cost V 3 bases and J 6 bases, with 15 bases left between them. Here the CDR3 DNA reads TGTGCCAGCAGCCACGACACTCGAGTTGGCAATGAGCAGTTCTTC. Amino acid sequence: CASSHDTRVGNEQFF.

The rearrangement links TRBV5-4 to TRBJ1-5; TRBD1 is a possible D gene (5 bases). Germline V gives CDR1 SGHNT, CDR2 YYREEE (reference sequence). This CDR3 has 16 amino acids. Trimming cost V 2 bases and J 4 bases, with 16 bases left between them. Here the CDR3 reads CASSLTGTGGNQPQHF. CDR3 in DNA: TGTGCCAGCAGCTTAACGGGAACCGGGGGAAATCAGCCCCAGCATTTT.

The chain employs TRBV29-1 and TRBJ1-2; D is unclear. The CDR3 is 11 residues long. Trimming left V 6 bases short and J 8 bases short, with 13 bases between. Germline values: CDR1 SQVTM, CDR2 ANQGSEA. The CDR3 DNA reads TGCAGCGTCCTACCCACCATCGGCTACACCTTC. Translation: CSVLPTIGYTF.

The V and J genes are TRBV27 and TRBJ2-7; weak D call: TRBD2 (5 bases). V was clipped by 3 bases and J by 3 bases, with 9 bases between them. CDR3 length: 13 residues. Germline CDR1 and CDR2: MNHEY and SMNVEV (reference sequence). DNA of the CDR3: TGTGCCAGCAGTTTCGGGGAAGGCTACGAGCAGTACTTC. Translating it yields CASSFGEGYEQYF.

The gene calls are TRBV19 and TRBJ2-5; 8 bases are shared with TRBD2. The J call may be incorrect, as the DNA end agrees better with TRBJ2-7. Germline assignment: CDR1 LNHDA and CDR2 SQIVND (reference sequence). The CDR3 sequence is 15 residues long. The CDR3 bases are TGTGCCAGTAGCTCAGTGGGCGGGGGGAGCTACGAGCAGTACTTC. Translating it yields CASSSVGGGSYEQYF.

The rearrangement joins TRBV7-9 to TRBJ2-1; D perhaps matches TRBD2 (7 bases). Per the germline V gene, CDR1 is SEHNR and CDR2 is FQNEAQ (reference sequence). The length of the CDR3 is 14 residues. The germline V and J ends were trimmed by 3 bases and 2 bases, with 8 bases remaining between them. The CDR3 here is CASSLRGPYNEQFF. The CDR3 DNA is TGTGCCAGCAGCTTGCGGGGGCCCTACAATGAGCAGTTCTTC.

This chain connects TRBV27 to TRBJ2-7, with D possibly TRBD1 on 6 matching bases. Trimming removed 6 bases at V and 0 bases at J, with 12 bases between. Germline CDR1 reads MNHEY; CDR2 reads SMNVEV (reference sequence). The CDR3 spans 14 residues. The CDR3 DNA is TGTGCCAGCAGAGAGGGGGTCAACTCCTACGAGCAGTACTTC. Its translation: CASREGVNSYEQYF.

This chain uses TRBV6-6 with TRBJ2-3; 9 bases line up with TRBD1. In germline, CDR1 is MNHNY, CDR2 SVGAGI (reference sequence). The CDR3 spans 15 residues. The J segment lost 5 bases and the V segment lost 8 bases, leaving 11 bases of the junction unmatched. The CDR3 loop reads CASGIRDRVLDTQYF. DNA for the CDR3: TGTGCCAGCGGAATTCGGGACAGGGTATTAGATACGCAGTATTTT.

The rearrangement uses TRBV5-4 and TRBJ2-1; possible D gene TRBD1, 6 bases. The CDR3 has 13 residues. The ends were cut back, 7 bases at V and 9 bases at J, with 17 bases in the middle. Germline CDR1 and CDR2: SGHNT and YYREEE (reference sequence). CDR3: CASRSIQGPEQFF. The CDR3 bases are TGTGCCAGCCGTTCGATACAGGGACCTGAGCAGTTCTTC.

The CDR3 sequence is CASSGLAGVGGIDTQYF. The CDR3 DNA follows: TGTGCCAGCAGTGGACTAGCGGGGGTGGGAGGTATCGATACGCAGTATTTT. The chain uses TRBV5-5 and TRBJ2-3; TRBD2 matches 13 bases. CDR3 length: 17 residues. CDR1 SGHKS and CDR2 YYEKEE come from the germline V gene (reference sequence). V was clipped by 5 bases and J by 6 bases; unmatched bases: 12.